This T cell receptor (beta chain) was recorded in a study of blood T cell repertoires in COVID-19. Study at large: Donors in the United States, Italy and Spain gave samples during acute or convalescent COVID-19. T cells, B-cell-depleted T cells, or PBMCs supplied cDNA or gDNA.

This clone has just one count. In the original workflow: For nucleated cells, counts were estimated from reference gene primer amplification. Profiled with immunoSEQ multiplex PCR; TCRdb holds only in-frame clones, not every one. The V and J calls and clone size were taken over from that table, and D and trimming were inferred from the DNA. The data contain about 240,000 clones, approximately 85% of them singletons. The CDR3 consists of 11 residues. Germline V CDR1 and CDR2: SNHLY, FYNNEI. Trimming stripped 7 bases from V and 7 bases from J, with 10 bases between. This rearrangement joins TRBV2 to TRBJ1-1; TRBD1 is a possible D gene (5 bases). The source of this sequence is a woman aged 55-70 years with active or convalescent COVID-19. The specimen sequenced was peripheral blood. The CDR3 protein is CASIGGVEAFF. CDR3 nucleotide sequence: TGTGCCAGCATTGGGGGGGTTGAAGCTTTCTTT.